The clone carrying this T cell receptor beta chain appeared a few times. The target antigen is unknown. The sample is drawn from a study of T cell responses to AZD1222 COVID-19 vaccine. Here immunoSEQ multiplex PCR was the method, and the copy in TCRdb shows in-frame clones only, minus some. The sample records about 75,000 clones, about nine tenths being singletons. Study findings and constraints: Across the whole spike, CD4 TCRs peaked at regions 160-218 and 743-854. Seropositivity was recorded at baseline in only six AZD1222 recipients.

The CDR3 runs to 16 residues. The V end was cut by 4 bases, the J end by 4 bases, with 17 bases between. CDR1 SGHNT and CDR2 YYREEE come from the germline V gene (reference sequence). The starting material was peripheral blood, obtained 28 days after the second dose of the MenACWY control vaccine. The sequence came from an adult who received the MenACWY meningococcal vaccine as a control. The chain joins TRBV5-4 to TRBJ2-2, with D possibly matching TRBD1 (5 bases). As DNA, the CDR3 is TGTGCCAGCAGCATAAATGTGGGCAGGGTCACCGGGGAGCTGTTTTTT. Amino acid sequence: CASSINVGRVTGELFF.